The 7 T cell receptor beta chains in this list originate from one sample, sequenced in a study of regulatory T cells in long-lasting Graves disease. HTBI primers from iRepertoire and Arm-PCR of CDR3 regions yielded the TCR beta libraries. MiXCR, applied by TCRdb to the multiplex PCR reads, yields one record per CDR3 protein. The sample consists of 400,000 to 500,000 distinct CDR3 sequences, roughly 23% of them appearing once. Time point defined: persistent/refractory GD, antithyroid drugs over 5 years with positive TRAb. After RNA was extracted from PBMCs, the TCR library was made from it. Material: peripheral blood mononuclear cells (PBMCs), obtained when the disease was refractory, from a patient treated with antithyroid drugs. The receptors derive from a female donor with Graves disease.

The chain joins TRBV7-3 to TRBJ2-2, with D possibly TRBD1 on 6 matching bases. The V and J ends lost 2 bases and 6 bases respectively, with 10 bases between them. The CDR3 consists of 14 residues. From germline, CDR1 is SGHTA and CDR2 FQGTGA. The CDR3 coding sequence is TGTGCCAGCAGCTTATCAGGGGACGCCGGGGAGCTGTTTTTT. Translating it yields CASSLSGDAGELFF.

The rearrangement joins TRBV30 to TRBJ1-2; perhaps TRBD1 as D (5 bases). The CDR3 spans 10 residues. Germline V gene lookup returns CDR1 GTSNPN and CDR2 SVGIG (reference sequence). V lost 4 bases, J lost 8 bases, and 8 bases lay in between. The CDR3 nucleotides are TGTGCCTGGAAGGGGCAAGGCTACACCTTC. It translates to CAWKGQGYTF.

This clonotype was observed many times. The chain couples TRBV6-9 to TRBJ2-5, with D perhaps matching TRBD1 (6 bases). Deletions cut 3 bases from V and 5 bases from J, with 10 bases between. The germline gives CDR1 MNHGY, CDR2 SVAAGI. There are 13 residues in the CDR3. CDR3 loop: CASSYWQGETQYF. The CDR3 DNA follows: TGTGCCAGCAGTTACTGGCAGGGGGAGACCCAGTACTTC.

There are many counts of this clonotype. V usage is TRBV29-1 and J usage is TRBJ2-7; a possible D gene is TRBD2 (6 bases). The V end was cut by 4 bases, the J end by 6 bases, with 22 bases between. CDR3 length: 15 amino acids. Germline V gives CDR1 SQVTM, CDR2 ANQGSEA. CDR3 amino acids: CSVALVWRGSGEQYF. CDR3 bases: TGCAGCGTTGCGCTTGTTTGGAGGGGTTCGGGCGAGCAGTACTTC.

Remarks on this clonotype: Compared with germline, one end of the junction differs, possibly owing to a read error. The V call is TRBV19, the J call TRBJ2-2; D not certain. Germline CDR1 LNHDA, CDR2 SQIVND (reference sequence). There are 18 residues in the CDR3. The CDR3 protein is CANSHPTLRASNTGELFF. The CDR3 region has the DNA TGTGCCAATAGTCACCCTACCCTCCGGGCCTCGAACACCGGGGAGCTGTTTTTT. The entire variable domain, with the rest obtained from reference TRBV19 and TRBJ2-2, is as follows: DGGITQSPKYLFRKEGQNVTLSCEQNLNHDAMYWYRQDPGQGLRLIYYSQIVNDFQKGDIAEGYSVSREKKESFPLTVTSAQKNPTAFYLCANSHPTLRASNTGELFFGEGSRLTVL.

This clonotype was found many times. The chain combines TRBV7-3 with TRBJ2-2; tentative D call: TRBD2 (6 bases). Germline V lookup: CDR1 SGHTA, CDR2 FQGTGA. Trimming stripped 2 bases from V and 6 bases from J, with 7 bases between. There are 13 residues in the CDR3. The CDR3 spells CASSLWGAGELFF. The CDR3 nucleotides read TGTGCCAGCAGCTTATGGGGGGCCGGGGAGCTGTTTTTT. Looking up the rest from reference TRBV7-3 and TRBJ2-2 gives the full variable domain: GAGVSQTPSNKVTEKGKYVELRCDPISGHTALYWYRQSLGQGPEFLIYFQGTGAADDSGLPNDRFFAVRPEGSVSTLKIQRTERGDSAVYLCASSLWGAGELFFGEGSRLTVL.

In this sample, this clonotype turned up a few times. The chain uses TRBV5-5 and TRBJ1-4; D is unresolved. CDR3 size: 14 residues. Germline V lookup: CDR1 SGHKS, CDR2 YYEKEE (reference sequence). The V end was cut by 0 bases, the J end by 8 bases, with 11 bases between. The CDR3: CASSLGFGLEKLFF. The CDR3 nucleotides are TGTGCCAGCAGCTTGGGTTTCGGGTTGGAAAAACTGTTTTTT.